This TCR beta chain was captured in a study of CD8+ T cells in alopecia areata. Whole-study context: In an open-label trial, patients got 5 to 10 mg tofacitinib twice daily. Tofacitinib lasted 6 to 18 months, then 6 months off drug.

Study-level results: Whereas mice showed it more clearly, TCR sharing across patients was murkier, possibly because of HLA.

The V segment lost 5 bases and the J segment 9 bases; nucleotides outside the gene matches: 7. This CDR3 contains 13 residues. Germline V gives CDR1 SGHVS, CDR2 FQNEAQ. This clone was detected only once. Its antigen is still unknown. RNA was extracted and reverse transcribed into cDNA as the sequencing template. Sequenced by immunoSEQ multiplex PCR; TCRdb stores in-frame clones only, minus some. The sample holds under 250,000 clones, 50% to 70% seen once. Sorting from PBMCs produced CD4+ and CD8+ T cells. The source of this sequence is a human donor with alopecia areata. The rearrangement links TRBV7-8 to TRBJ1-1; 9 bases line up with TRBD1. The source was CD4+ T cells sorted from blood, collected at week 0. The CDR3 region has the DNA TGTGCCAGCAGCGGCACGGACAGGGGAAAAGCTTTCTTT. Its translation: CASSGTDRGKAFF.